The rows below give T cell receptor beta chains drawn from one sample of a study of human T cells and chemical hapten exposure. MiXCR, applied by TCRdb to the RACE reads, yields one record per CDR3 protein. This repertoire shows some 81,000 distinct CDR3 sequences, under 14% found once; its top ten account for 1.6%. The sequencing here drew on whole blood, taken in connection with sensitization to the hapten diphenylcyclopropenone (DPC). These receptors were obtained from a man between 18 and 35 years old with alopecia areata. Some clones in this sample may be carry-over from other donors' samples. Both conserved end residues are part of each CDR3. Fields, in order: D gene, clone size, J gene, V gene, CDR3 DNA, CDR3 protein. D genes are given only for firm matches. Only some rows state a clone size, as once, few, many or a class for expanded clones.

>TRBD2|many|TRBJ2-1|TRBV7-8
TGTGCCAGCAGCTTGTCGCCCCGGGGGGGGGTCTACAATGAGCAGTTCTTC
CASSLSPRGGVYNEQFF
>-|-|TRBJ1-1|TRBV5-4
TGTGCCAGCAGCTTTGGGTCATTGGGCACTGAAGCTTTCTTT
CASSFGSLGTEAFF
>-|few|TRBJ1-5|TRBV7-2
TGTGCCAGCAGCTTAACCCACAATCAGCCCCAGCATTTT
CASSLTHNQPQHF
>-|-|TRBJ2-2|TRBV5-1
TGCGCCAGCAGCTTGGAGGCGAACACCGGGGAGCTGTTTTTT
CASSLEANTGELFF
>-|few|TRBJ2-1|TRBV5-8
TGTGCCAGCAGCTCACCCCGACGGGTAAAACTTCACAATGAGCAGTTCTTC
CASSSPRRVKLHNEQFF
>TRBD1|-|TRBJ2-7|TRBV29-1
TGCAGCGTTGGAGACAGGGACAAAAGGCAGTACTTC
CSVGDRDKRQYF
>TRBD2|many|TRBJ2-3|TRBV3-1
TGTGCCAGCAGCCGACTAGCGGAAAGCACAGATACGCAGTATTTT
CASSRLAESTDTQYF
>-|few|TRBJ2-3|TRBV7-2
TGTGCCAGCAGCCAGCTTCGGGATACAGATACGCAGTATTTT
CASSQLRDTDTQYF
>TRBD1|many|TRBJ1-2|TRBV9
TGTGCCAGCAGCCCCCGACAGGGGCCTGGCTACACCTTC
CASSPRQGPGYTF
>-|many|TRBJ1-2|TRBV7-3
TGTGCCAGCAGCTTAACTCCGAGGGGCGGAAGCTATGGCTACACCTTC
CASSLTPRGGSYGYTF
>-|once|TRBJ2-7|TRBV29-1
TGCAGCGTTGCAGGTCTGCACGAGCAGTACTTC
CSVAGLHEQYF
>-|many|TRBJ2-1|TRBV7-3
TGTGCCAGCAGCTCCCAAGGTGAGCAGTTCTTC
CASSSQGEQFF